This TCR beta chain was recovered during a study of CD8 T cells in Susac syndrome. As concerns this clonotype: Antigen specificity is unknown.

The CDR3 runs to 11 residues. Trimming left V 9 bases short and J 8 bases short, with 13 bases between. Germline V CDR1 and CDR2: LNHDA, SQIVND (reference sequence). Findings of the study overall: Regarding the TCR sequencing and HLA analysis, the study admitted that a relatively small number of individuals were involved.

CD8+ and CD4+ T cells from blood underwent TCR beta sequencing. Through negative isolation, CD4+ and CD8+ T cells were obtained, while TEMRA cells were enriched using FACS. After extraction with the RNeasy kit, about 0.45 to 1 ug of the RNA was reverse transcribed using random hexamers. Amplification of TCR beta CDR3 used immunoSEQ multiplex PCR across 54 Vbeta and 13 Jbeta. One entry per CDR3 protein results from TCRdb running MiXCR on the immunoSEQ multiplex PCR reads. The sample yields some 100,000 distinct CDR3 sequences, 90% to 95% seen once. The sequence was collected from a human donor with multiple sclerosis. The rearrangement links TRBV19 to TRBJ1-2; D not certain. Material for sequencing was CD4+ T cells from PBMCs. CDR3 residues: CASLTGLGYTF. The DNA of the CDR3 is TGTGCCAGCCTGACCGGTCTAGGCTACACCTTC.